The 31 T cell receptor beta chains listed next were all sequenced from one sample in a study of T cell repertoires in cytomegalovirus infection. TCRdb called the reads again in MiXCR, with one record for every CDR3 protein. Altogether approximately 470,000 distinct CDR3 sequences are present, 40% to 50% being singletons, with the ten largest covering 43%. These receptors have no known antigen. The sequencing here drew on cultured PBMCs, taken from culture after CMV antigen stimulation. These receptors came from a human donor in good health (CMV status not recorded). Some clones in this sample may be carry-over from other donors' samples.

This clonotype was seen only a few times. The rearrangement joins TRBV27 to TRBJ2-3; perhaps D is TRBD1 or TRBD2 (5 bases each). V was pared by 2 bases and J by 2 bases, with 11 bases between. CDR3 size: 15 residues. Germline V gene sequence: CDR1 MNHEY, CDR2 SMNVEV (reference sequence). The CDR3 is CASSLRDRPTDTQYF. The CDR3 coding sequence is TGTGCCAGCAGTTTAAGGGACCGTCCCACAGATACGCAGTATTTT.

The CDR3 reads CASSLAVGYTTQYF. The CDR3 coding sequence is TGTGCCAGCAGCTTAGCGGTGGGATATACTACGCAGTATTTT. The V call is TRBV7-9, the J call TRBJ2-3; unclear D gene. CDR3 length equals 14 residues. With 0 bases removed from V and 8 bases from J, the gap between germline ends came to 12 bases. Germline assignment: CDR1 SEHNR and CDR2 FQNEAQ (reference sequence).

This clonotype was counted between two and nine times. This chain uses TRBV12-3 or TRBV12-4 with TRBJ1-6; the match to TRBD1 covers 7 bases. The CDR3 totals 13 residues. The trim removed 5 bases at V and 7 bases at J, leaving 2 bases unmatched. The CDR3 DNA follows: TGTGCCAGCAGTCAGACAGGGAATTCACCCCTCCACTTT. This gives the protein CASSQTGNSPLHF.

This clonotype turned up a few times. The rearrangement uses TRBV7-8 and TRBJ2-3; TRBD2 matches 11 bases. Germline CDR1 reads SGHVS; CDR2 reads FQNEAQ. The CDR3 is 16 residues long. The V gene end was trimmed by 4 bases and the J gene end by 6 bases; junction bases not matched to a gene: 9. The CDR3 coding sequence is TGTGCCAGCAGCTCACCCGGGACTAGCGGACGGGATACGCAGTATTTT. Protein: CASSSPGTSGRDTQYF.

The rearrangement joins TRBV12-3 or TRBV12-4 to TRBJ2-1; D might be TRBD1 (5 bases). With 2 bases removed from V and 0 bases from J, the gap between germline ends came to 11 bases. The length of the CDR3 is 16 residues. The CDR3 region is CASSLPDQGSYNEQFF. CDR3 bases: TGTGCCAGCAGTTTACCGGATCAGGGCTCCTACAATGAGCAGTTCTTC.

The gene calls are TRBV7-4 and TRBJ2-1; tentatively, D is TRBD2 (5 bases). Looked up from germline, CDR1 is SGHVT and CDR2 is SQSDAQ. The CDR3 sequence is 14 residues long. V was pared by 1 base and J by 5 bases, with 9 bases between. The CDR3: CASSLVYGNNEQFF. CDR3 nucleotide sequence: TGTGCCAGCAGCTTAGTTTACGGGAACAATGAGCAGTTCTTC.

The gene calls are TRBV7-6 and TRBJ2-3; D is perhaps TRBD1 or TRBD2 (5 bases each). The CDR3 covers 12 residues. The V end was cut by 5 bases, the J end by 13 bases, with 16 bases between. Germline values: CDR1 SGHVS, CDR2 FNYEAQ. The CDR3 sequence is CASSPRRGPEYF. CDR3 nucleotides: TGTGCCAGCAGCCCGCGTAGGGGACCTGAGTATTTT.

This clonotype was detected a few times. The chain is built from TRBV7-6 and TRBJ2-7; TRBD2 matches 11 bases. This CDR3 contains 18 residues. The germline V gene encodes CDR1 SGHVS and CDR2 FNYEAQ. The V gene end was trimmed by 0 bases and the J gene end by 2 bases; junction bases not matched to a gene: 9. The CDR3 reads CASSLAPSGRHFPYEQYF. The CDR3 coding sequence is TGTGCCAGCAGCTTAGCCCCTAGCGGGAGGCATTTTCCCTACGAGCAGTACTTC.

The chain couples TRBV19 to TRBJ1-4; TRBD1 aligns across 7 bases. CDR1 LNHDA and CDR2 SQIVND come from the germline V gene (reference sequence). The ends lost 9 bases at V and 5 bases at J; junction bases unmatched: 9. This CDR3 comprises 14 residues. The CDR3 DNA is TGTGCCAGCGCACCGGGACAGAGAAATGAAAAACTGTTTTTT. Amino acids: CASAPGQRNEKLFF.

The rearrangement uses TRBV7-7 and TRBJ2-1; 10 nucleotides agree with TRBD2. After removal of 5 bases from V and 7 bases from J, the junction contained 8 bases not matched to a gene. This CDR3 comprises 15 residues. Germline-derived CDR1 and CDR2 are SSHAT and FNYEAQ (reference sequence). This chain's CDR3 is CASSAGLAAPNEQFF. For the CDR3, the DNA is TGTGCCAGCAGCGCCGGACTAGCGGCCCCTAATGAGCAGTTCTTC.

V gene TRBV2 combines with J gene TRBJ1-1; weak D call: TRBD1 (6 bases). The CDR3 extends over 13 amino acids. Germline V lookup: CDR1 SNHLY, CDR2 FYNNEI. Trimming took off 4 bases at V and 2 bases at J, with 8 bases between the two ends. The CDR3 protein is CASSGDTNTEAFF. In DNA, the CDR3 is TGTGCCAGCAGTGGGGACACAAACACTGAAGCTTTCTTT.

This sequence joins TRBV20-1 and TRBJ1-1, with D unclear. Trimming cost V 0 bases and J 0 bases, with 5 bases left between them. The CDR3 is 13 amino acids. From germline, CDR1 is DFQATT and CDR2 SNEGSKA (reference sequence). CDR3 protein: CSAREGLNTEAFF. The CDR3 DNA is TGCAGTGCTAGAGAAGGGTTGAACACTGAAGCTTTCTTT.

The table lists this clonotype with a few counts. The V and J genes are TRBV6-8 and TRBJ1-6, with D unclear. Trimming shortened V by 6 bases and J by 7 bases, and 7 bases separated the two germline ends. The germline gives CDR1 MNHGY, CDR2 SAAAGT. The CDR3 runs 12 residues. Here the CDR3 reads CASSGRNSPLHF. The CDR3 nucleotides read TGTGCCAGCAGCGGGAGAAATTCACCCCTCCACTTT.

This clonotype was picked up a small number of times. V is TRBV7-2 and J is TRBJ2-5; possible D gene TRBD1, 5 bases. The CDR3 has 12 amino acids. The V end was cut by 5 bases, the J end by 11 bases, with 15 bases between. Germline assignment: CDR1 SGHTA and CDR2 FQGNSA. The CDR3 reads CASSTTEGSQYF. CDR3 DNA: TGTGCCAGCAGCACGACAGAAGGGTCGCAGTACTTC.

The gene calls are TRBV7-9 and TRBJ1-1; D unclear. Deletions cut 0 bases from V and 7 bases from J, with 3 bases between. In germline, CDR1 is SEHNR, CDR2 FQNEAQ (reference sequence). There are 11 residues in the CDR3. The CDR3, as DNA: TGTGCCAGCAGCTTAGCCTATGAAGCTTTCTTT. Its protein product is CASSLAYEAFF.

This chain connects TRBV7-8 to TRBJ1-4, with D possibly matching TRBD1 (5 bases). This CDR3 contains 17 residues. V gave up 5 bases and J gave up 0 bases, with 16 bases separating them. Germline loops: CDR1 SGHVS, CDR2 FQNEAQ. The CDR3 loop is CASSDRSGGATNEKLFF. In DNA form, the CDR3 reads TGTGCCAGCAGCGACCGCAGTGGGGGAGCAACTAATGAAAAACTGTTTTTT.

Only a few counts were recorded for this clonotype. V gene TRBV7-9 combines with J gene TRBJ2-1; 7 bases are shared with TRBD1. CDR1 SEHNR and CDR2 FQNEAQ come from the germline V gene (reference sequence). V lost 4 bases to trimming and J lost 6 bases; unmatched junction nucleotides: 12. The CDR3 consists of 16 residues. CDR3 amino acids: CASSSHRGPHGNEQFF. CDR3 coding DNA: TGTGCCAGCAGCTCACACAGGGGTCCGCATGGCAATGAGCAGTTCTTC.

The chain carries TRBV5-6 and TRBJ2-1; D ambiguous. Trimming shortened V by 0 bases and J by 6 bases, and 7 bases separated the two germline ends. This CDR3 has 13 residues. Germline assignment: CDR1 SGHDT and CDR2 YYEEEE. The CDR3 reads CASSLVQSNEQFF. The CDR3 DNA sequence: TGTGCCAGCAGCTTGGTACAGTCCAATGAGCAGTTCTTC.

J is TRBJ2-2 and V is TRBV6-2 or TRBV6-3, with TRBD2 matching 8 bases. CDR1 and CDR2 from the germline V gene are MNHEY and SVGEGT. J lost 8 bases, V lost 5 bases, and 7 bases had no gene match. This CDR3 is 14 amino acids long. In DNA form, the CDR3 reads TGTGCCAGCAGTCCCCGAGCGGGAGTTGGGGAGCTGTTTTTT. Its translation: CASSPRAGVGELFF.

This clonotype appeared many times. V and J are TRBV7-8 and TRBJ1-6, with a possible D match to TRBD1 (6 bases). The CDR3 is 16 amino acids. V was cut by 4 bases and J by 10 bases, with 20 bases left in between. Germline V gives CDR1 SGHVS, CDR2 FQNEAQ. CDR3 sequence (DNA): TGTGCCAGCAGCTGGCTACTCCTACAGGGAAGGTCACCCCTCCACTTT. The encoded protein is CASSWLLLQGRSPLHF.

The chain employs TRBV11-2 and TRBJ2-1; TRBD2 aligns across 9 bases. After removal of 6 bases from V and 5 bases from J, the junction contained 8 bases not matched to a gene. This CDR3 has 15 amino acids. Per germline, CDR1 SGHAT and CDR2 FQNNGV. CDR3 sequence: CASRSTSGPNNEQFF. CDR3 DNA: TGTGCCAGCAGATCCACTAGCGGGCCAAACAATGAGCAGTTCTTC.

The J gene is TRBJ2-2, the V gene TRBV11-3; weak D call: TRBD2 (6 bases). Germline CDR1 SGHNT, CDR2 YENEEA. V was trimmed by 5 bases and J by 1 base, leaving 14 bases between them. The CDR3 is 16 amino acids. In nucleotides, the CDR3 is TGTGCCAGCAGCCCCGGTTCGGGAGAGAACACCGGGGAGCTGTTTTTT. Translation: CASSPGSGENTGELFF.

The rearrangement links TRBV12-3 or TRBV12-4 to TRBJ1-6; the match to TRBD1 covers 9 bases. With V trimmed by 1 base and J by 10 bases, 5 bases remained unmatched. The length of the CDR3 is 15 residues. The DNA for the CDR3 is TGTGCCAGCAGTTTAGGGACAGGGGTTATCTCACCCCTCCACTTT. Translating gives CASSLGTGVISPLHF.

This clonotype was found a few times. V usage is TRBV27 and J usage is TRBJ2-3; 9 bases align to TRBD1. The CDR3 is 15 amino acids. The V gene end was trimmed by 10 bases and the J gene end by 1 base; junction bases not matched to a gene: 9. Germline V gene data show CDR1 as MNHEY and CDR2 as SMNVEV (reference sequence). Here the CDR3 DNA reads TGTGCCACCTCACGCCGGGACAGGGGCACAGATACGCAGTATTTT. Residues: CATSRRDRGTDTQYF.

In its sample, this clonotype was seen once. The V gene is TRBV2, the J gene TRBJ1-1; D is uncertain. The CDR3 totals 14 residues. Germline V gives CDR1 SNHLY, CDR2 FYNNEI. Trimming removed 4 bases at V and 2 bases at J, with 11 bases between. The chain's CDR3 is CASSGVRKNTEAFF. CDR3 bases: TGTGCCAGCAGTGGGGTACGAAAAAACACTGAAGCTTTCTTT.

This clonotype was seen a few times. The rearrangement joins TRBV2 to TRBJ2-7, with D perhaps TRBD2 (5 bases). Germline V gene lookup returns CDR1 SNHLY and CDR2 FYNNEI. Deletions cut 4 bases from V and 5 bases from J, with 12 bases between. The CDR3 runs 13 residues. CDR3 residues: CASSVDRGNEQYF. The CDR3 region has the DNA TGTGCCAGCAGTGTGGATCGAGGGAACGAGCAGTACTTC.

The CDR3 reads CASSDGYRETQYF. The CDR3 nucleotides read TGTGCCAGCAGTGATGGCTACCGGGAGACCCAGTACTTC. The rearrangement links TRBV6-1 to TRBJ2-5; D uncertain. CDR1 and CDR2 (germline): MNHNS, SASEGT. This CDR3 region has 13 residues. The germline V and J ends were trimmed by 3 bases and 5 bases, with 10 bases remaining between them.

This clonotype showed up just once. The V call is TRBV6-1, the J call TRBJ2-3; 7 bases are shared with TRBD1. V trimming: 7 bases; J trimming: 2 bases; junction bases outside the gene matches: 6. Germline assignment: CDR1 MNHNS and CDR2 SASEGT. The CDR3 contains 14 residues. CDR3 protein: CASTRDSFTDTQYF. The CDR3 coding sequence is TGTGCCAGCACTCGGGACAGCTTCACAGATACGCAGTATTTT.

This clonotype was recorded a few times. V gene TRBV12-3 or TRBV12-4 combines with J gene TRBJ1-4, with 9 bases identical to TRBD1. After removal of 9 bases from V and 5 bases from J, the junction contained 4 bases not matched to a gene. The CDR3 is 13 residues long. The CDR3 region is CASTGTGNEKLFF. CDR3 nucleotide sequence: TGTGCCAGTACCGGGACAGGGAATGAAAAACTGTTTTTT.

DNA for the CDR3: TGTGCCAGCAGCCAAGCTATGGGCGGGGGGCCCCAGCATTTT. It translates to CASSQAMGGGPQHF. This sequence joins TRBV3-1 and TRBJ1-5, with a weak D call TRBD1 (5 bases). Germline lookup yields CDR1 LGHDT and CDR2 YNNKEL (reference sequence). CDR3 length equals 14 residues. The V end was cut by 1 base, the J end by 9 bases, with 13 bases between. Together with reference TRBV3-1 and TRBJ1-5, the CDR3 gives the full variable domain: DTAVSQTPKYLVTQMGNDKSIKCEQNLGHDTMYWYKQDSKKFLKIMFSYNNKELIINETVPNRFSPKSPDKAHLNLHINSLELGDSAVYFCASSQAMGGGPQHFGDGTRLSIL.

The CDR3 nucleotides are TGTGCCAGCAGTCCCCGGACGGTGAACACTGAAGCTTTCTTT. Translated, it gives CASSPRTVNTEAFF. The V call is TRBV12-3 or TRBV12-4, the J call TRBJ1-1; no firm D call. The CDR3 spans 14 residues. V was pared by 5 bases and J by 0 bases, with 10 bases between.